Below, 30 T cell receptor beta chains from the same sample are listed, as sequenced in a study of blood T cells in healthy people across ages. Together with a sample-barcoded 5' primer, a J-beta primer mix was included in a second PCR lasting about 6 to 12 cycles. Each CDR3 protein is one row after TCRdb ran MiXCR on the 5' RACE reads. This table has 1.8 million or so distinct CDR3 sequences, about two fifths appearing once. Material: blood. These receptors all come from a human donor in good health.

CDR3 sequence reads: CASSKTRISGANVLTF. In DNA, the CDR3 is TGCGCCAGCAGCAAAACGCGGATCTCTGGGGCCAACGTCCTGACTTTC. The chain links TRBV4-3 to TRBJ2-6; no definite D call. The CDR3 consists of 16 residues. Trimming took 5 bases from V and 0 from J, leaving 11 bases between them. Germline V CDR1 and CDR2: LGHNA, YSLEER.

Here the CDR3 DNA reads TGCAGTGCTAGAGATGGAAGGCCGCGAGAGGAGCTGTTTTTT. Translation gives CSARDGRPREELFF. The rearrangement joins TRBV20-1 to TRBJ2-2; the D is unclear. V dropped 0 bases and J dropped 10 bases, with 15 bases sitting between them. Per germline, CDR1 DFQATT and CDR2 SNEGSKA (reference sequence). There are 14 residues in the CDR3.

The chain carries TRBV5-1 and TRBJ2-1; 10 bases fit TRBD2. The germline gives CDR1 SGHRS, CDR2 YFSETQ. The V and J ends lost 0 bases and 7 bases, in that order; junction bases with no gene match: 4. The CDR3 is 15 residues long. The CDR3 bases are TGCGCCAGCAGCTTGGGGGCTAGCGGGGGTAATGAGCAGTTCTTC. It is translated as CASSLGASGGNEQFF.

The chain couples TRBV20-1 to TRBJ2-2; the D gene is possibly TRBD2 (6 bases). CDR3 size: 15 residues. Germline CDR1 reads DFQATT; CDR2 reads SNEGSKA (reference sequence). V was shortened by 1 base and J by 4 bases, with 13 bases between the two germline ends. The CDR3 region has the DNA TGCAGTGCTAGAGCCGCGGGACGGATCACCGGGGAGCTGTTTTTT. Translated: CSARAAGRITGELFF.

The CDR3 bases are TGCAGTGCGAGTGGACTAAATAACCAGTATTTT. It is translated as CSASGLNNQYF. The rearrangement links TRBV20-1 to TRBJ2-3, with D perhaps matching TRBD2 (6 bases). The CDR3 covers 11 residues. From germline, CDR1 is DFQATT and CDR2 SNEGSKA (reference sequence). Trimming cost V 6 bases and J 12 bases, with 16 bases left between them.

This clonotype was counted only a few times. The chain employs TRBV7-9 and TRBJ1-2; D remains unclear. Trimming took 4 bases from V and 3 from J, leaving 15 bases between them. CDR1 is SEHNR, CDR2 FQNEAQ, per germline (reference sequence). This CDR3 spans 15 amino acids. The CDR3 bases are TGTGCCAGCAGCTCGGAGGGTTCTCCGGACTATGGCTACACCTTC. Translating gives CASSSEGSPDYGYTF.

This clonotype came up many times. The CDR3: CSAFEGANVLTF. Written as DNA, the CDR3 is TGCAGTGCTTTCGAAGGGGCCAACGTCCTGACTTTC. The gene calls are TRBV20-1 and TRBJ2-6; D remains unclear. Germline CDR1 is DFQATT and CDR2 is SNEGSKA (reference sequence). CDR3 length: 12 residues. With 5 bases removed from V and 4 bases from J, the gap between germline ends came to 6 bases.

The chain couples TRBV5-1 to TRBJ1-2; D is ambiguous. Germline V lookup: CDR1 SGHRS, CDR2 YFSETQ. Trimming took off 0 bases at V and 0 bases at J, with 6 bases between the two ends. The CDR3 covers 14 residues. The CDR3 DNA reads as TGCGCCAGCAGCTTGGTACAGTCTAACTATGGCTACACCTTC. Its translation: CASSLVQSNYGYTF.

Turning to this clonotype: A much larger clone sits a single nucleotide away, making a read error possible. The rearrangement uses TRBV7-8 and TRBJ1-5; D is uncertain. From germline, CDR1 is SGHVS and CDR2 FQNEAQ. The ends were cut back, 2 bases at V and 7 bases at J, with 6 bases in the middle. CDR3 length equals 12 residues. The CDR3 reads CASSLLEQPQHF. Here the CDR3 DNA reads TGTGCCAGCAGCTTATTGGAGCAGCCCCAGCATTTT.

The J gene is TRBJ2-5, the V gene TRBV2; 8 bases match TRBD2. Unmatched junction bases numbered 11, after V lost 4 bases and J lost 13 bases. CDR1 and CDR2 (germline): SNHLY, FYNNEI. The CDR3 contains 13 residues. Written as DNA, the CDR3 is TGTGCCAGCAGTGGTAGTCTAGCGGGCGCTCGGTACTTC. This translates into CASSGSLAGARYF. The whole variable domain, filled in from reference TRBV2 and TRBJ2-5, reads EPEVTQTPSHQVTQMGQEVILRCVPISNHLYFYWYRQILGQKVEFLVSFYNNEISEKSEIFDDQFSVERPDGSNFTLKIRSTKLEDSAMYFCASSGSLAGARYFGPGTRLLVL.

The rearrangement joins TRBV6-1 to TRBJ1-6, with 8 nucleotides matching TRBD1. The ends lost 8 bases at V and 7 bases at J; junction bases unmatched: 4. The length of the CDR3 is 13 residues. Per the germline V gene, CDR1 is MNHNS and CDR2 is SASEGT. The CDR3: CASGQGSNSPLHF. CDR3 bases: TGTGCCAGCGGACAGGGATCGAATTCACCCCTCCACTTT.

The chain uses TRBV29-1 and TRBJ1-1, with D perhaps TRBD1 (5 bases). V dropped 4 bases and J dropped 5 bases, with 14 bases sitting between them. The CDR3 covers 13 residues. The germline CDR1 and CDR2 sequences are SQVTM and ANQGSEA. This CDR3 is CSVGKGLETEAFF. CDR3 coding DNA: TGCAGCGTTGGGAAGGGGCTGGAGACTGAAGCTTTCTTT.

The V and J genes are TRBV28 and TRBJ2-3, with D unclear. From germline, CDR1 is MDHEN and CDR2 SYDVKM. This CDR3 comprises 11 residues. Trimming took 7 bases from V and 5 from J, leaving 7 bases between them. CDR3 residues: CASNNGDTQYF. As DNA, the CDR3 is TGTGCCAGCAATAACGGAGATACGCAGTATTTT.

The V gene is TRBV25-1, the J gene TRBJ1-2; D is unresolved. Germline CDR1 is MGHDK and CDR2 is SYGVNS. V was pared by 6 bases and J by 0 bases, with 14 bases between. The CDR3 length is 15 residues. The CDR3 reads CASRDGSVPNYGYTF. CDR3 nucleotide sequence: TGTGCCAGCAGGGACGGGAGCGTTCCTAACTATGGCTACACCTTC.

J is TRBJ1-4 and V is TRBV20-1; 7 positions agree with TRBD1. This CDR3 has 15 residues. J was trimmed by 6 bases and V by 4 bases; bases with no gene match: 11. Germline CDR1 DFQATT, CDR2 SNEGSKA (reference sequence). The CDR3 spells CSATDGQEGYEKLFF. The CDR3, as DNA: TGCAGTGCTACAGACGGACAGGAAGGGTATGAAAAACTGTTTTTT.

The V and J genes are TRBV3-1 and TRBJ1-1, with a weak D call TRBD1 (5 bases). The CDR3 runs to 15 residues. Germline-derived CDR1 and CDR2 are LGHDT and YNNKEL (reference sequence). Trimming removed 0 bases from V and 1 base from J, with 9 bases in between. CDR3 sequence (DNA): TGTGCCAGCAGCCAAGAAGGGGACCGGAACACTGAAGCTTTCTTT. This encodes CASSQEGDRNTEAFF.

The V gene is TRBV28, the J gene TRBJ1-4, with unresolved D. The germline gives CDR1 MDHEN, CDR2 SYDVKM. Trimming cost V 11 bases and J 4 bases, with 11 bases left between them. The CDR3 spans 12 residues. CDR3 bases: TGTGCCGCACAACAGAATAATGAAAAACTGTTTTTT. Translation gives CAAQQNNEKLFF.

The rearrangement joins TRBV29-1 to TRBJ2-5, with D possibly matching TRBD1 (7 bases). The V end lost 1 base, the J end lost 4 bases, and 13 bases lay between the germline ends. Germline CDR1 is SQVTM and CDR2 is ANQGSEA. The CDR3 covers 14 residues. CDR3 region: CSVEGGTVGETQYF. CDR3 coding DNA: TGCAGCGTTGAAGGCGGGACAGTTGGAGAGACCCAGTACTTC.

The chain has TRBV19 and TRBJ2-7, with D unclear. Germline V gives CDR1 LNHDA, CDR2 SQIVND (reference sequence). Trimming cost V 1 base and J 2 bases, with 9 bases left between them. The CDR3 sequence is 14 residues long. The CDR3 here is CASSIAVTAYEQYF. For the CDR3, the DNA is TGTGCCAGTAGTATAGCCGTAACCGCCTACGAGCAGTACTTC.

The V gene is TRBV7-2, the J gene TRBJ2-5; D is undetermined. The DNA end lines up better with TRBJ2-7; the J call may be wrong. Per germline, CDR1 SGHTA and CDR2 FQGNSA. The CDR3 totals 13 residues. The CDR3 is CASSQSIGREQYF. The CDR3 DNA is TGTGCCAGCAGCCAATCTATCGGCCGCGAGCAGTACTTC.

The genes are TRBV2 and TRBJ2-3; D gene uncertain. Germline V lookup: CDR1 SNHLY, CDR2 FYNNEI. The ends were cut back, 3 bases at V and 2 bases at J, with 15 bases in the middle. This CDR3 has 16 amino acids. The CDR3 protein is CASSEFYSLNTDTQYF. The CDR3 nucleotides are TGTGCCAGCAGTGAGTTTTACAGCCTGAACACAGATACGCAGTATTTT.

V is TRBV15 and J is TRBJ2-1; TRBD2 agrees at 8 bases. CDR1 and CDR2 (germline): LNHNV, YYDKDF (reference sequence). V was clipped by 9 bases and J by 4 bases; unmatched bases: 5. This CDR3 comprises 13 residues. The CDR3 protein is CATAGDLYNEQFF. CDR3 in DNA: TGTGCCACAGCGGGGGATTTATACAATGAGCAGTTCTTC.

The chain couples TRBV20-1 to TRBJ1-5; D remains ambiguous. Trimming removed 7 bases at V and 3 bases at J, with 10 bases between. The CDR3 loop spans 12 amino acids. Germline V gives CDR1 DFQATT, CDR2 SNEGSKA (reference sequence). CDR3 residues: CSVGRLNQPQHF. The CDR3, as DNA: TGCAGTGTTGGCAGGCTCAATCAGCCCCAGCATTTT.

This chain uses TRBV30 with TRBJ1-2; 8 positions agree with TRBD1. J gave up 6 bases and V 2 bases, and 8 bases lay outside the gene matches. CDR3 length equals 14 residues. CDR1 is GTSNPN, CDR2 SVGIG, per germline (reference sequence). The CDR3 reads CAWSIGQGFDGYTF. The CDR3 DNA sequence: TGTGCCTGGAGTATAGGACAGGGCTTCGATGGCTACACCTTC.

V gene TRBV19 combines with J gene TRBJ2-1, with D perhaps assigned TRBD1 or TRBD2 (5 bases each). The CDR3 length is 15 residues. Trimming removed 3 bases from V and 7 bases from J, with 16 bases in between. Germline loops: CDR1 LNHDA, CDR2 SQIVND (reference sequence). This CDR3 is CASSIGTPRGNEQFF. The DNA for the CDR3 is TGTGCCAGTAGTATTGGGACCCCTCGGGGTAATGAGCAGTTCTTC.

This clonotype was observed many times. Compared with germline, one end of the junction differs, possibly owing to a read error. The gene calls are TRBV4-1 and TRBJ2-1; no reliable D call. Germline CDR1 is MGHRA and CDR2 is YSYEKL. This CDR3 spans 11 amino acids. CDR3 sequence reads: CASSQLNEQFF. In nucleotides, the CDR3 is TGTGCCAGCAGCCAATTAAATGAGCAGTTCTTC.

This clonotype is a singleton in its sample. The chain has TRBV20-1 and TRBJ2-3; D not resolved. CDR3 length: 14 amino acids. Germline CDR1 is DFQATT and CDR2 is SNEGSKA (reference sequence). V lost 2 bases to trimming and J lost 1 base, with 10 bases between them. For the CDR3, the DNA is TGCAGTGCTAGACCAGCGTTCGGCACAGATACGCAGTATTTT. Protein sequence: CSARPAFGTDTQYF.

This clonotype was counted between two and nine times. CDR3 nucleotides: TGTGCCAGCAGCCACCCGACGGGGGGGCAATCCTACAATGAGCAGTTCTTC. It encodes CASSHPTGGQSYNEQFF. The gene calls are TRBV4-2 and TRBJ2-1, with 8 bases that match TRBD2. CDR1 is LGHNA, CDR2 YNFKEQ, per germline. This CDR3 contains 17 residues. The junction had 8 bases not matched to a gene; V was cut back by 3 bases and J by 1 base.

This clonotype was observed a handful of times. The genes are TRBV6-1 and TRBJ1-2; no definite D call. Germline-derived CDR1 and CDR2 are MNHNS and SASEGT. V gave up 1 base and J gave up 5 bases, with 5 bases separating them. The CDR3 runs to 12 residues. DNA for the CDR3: TGTGCCAGCAGTGAAGGGGAGTATGGCTACACCTTC. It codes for CASSEGEYGYTF.

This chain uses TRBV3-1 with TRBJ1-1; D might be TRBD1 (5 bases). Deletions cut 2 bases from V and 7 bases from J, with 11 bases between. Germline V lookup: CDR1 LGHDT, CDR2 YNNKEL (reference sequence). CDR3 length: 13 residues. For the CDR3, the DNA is TGTGCCAGCAGCCAAACCCGACAGAATGAAGCTTTCTTT. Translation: CASSQTRQNEAFF. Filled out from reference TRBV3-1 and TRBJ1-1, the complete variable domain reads DTAVSQTPKYLVTQMGNDKSIKCEQNLGHDTMYWYKQDSKKFLKIMFSYNNKELIINETVPNRFSPKSPDKAHLNLHINSLELGDSAVYFCASSQTRQNEAFFGQGTRLTVV.